This T cell receptor (beta chain) was sequenced during a study of blood T cell repertoires in COVID-19. V lost 6 bases to trimming and J lost 5 bases, with 14 bases between them. From germline, CDR1 is MNHEY and CDR2 SVGAGI. This CDR3 region has 14 residues. Recruited during active infection, patients (from Seattle) were subsequently followed longitudinally. Method: immunoSEQ multiplex PCR; TCRdb's copy keeps in-frame clones and lacks some. Of about 150,000 clones listed, approximately 85% were seen once; the top ten hold 0.63%. What was sequenced was peripheral blood. The receptor was isolated from a man aged 55 to 70 with COVID-19, enrolled during active disease. The J gene is TRBJ2-1, the V gene TRBV6-5; D possibly corresponds to TRBD1 (6 bases). The CDR3 DNA reads TGTGCCAGCAGAACACGGGACAACAACAATGAGCAGTTCTTC. It is translated as CASRTRDNNNEQFF.